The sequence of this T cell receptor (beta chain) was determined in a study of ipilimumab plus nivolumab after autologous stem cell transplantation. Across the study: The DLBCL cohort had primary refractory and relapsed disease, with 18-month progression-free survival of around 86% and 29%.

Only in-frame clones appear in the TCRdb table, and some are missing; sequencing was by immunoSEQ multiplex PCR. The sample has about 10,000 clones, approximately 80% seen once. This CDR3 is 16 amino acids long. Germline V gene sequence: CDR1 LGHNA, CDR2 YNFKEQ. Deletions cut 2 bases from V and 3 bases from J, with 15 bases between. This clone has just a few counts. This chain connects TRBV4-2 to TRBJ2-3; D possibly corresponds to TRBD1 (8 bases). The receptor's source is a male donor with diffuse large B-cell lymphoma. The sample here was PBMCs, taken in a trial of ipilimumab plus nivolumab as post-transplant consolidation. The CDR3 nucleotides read TGTGCCAGCAGCCAACGCACAGGGGGGGGAACAGATACGCAGTATTTT. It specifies CASSQRTGGGTDTQYF.